This TCR beta chain was captured in a study of blood T cells in healthy people across ages. Primers used in a second PCR of roughly 6 to 11 cycles were a sample-barcoded 5' primer and a J-beta primer mix. From the 5' RACE reads, TCRdb called clonotypes with MiXCR, one entry per CDR3 protein. The table includes about 940,000 distinct CDR3 sequences, 40% to 60% detected once. J was trimmed by 1 base and V by 6 bases; bases with no gene match: 8. CDR1 and CDR2 from the germline V gene are MDHEN and SYDVKM. The CDR3 covers 15 residues. This clonotype has just a few counts. The chain uses TRBV28 and TRBJ2-7, with 8 bases identical to TRBD2. The sequencing input was blood. This receptor was taken from a man aged 30 to 39 in good health. CDR3 bases: TGTGCCAGCAGCGGCGGCGGGGGGTTATCCTACGAGCAGTACTTC. As protein: CASSGGGGLSYEQYF.